What follows is one T cell receptor (beta chain) and its context. Its antigen is not identified. The source of the sample is a study of T cell responses to AZD1222 COVID-19 vaccine. Findings of the study overall: Close to half of spike-specific TCRs reportedly recognize unmutated variant regions.

Generated by immunoSEQ multiplex PCR, the TCRdb table keeps only in-frame clones and is missing some. The sample contains approximately 130,000 clones, 88% of which appear only once. The CDR3 is made up of 15 amino acids. Trimming took 4 bases from V and 2 from J; bases not matched to a gene: 6. Germline assignment: CDR1 SGHRS and CDR2 YFSETQ. The sequence came from an adult who received the AZD1222 COVID-19 vaccine. Sequences were derived from peripheral blood, sampled 28 days after the second AZD1222 dose. The chain combines TRBV5-1 with TRBJ2-1, with 7 bases lining up with TRBD2. The CDR3 loop is CASSPGSGTYNEQFF. The CDR3 nucleotides read TGCGCCAGCAGCCCCGGCAGCGGGACCTACAATGAGCAGTTCTTC.